Sequencing of this T cell receptor beta chain was carried out in a study of blood T cell repertoires in COVID-19. V was clipped by 3 bases and J by 4 bases, with 12 bases between them. Germline-derived CDR1 and CDR2 are MNHNS and SASEGT. The CDR3 length is 14 residues. Some clones are missing from TCRdb's copy, which holds only in-frame ones; the method was immunoSEQ multiplex PCR. The repertoire holds about 180,000 clones, with around 83% as singletons. The rearrangement joins TRBV6-1 to TRBJ1-2; TRBD1 is a possible D gene (6 bases). The specimen sequenced was PBMCs or T cells enriched from blood (not recorded which). The receptor was derived from a man aged 35-49 years who had recovered from COVID-19. The CDR3 loop is CASSDWGRGYGYTF. Here the CDR3 DNA reads TGTGCCAGCAGTGATTGGGGGCGCGGCTATGGCTACACCTTC.